This TCR beta chain derives from a study of CD8+CD57+ T cells in acquired aplastic anemia. Across the whole study: Across the sorted CD4+ and CD8+ cells, DNA amounts averaged around 3.2 ug. As sequenced from healthy donors, CD4+ cells averaged roughly 11 million reads. General study findings and limits: With respect to CD8+ Simpson's diversity, patients and controls did not differ significantly. Some 31 CD8+ CDR3 sequences were shared between patients and controls.

This CDR3 spans 16 amino acids. Germline assignment: CDR1 SGHAT and CDR2 FQDESV (reference sequence). With 0 bases clipped from V and 7 bases from J, the junction kept 5 bases outside the gene matches. This clonotype occurred a few times. Antigen specificity is unknown. Using genomic DNA as the template, TCR beta VDJ and CDR3 profiling was carried out. MiXCR, run by TCRdb on the reads, gives a single entry per CDR3 protein. Of 150,000 to 200,000 distinct CDR3 sequences in the sample, under 55% are singletons; the top ten hold approximately 3%. The chain joins TRBV11-1 to TRBJ1-4; 10 bases line up with TRBD1. This receptor was obtained from a human donor in good health. Material for sequencing was sorted CD4+, CD8+, or CD8+CD57+ T cells (not recorded which) from PBMCs. DNA of the CDR3: TGTGCCAGCAGCTTAGCCTGGGGGACAGGGGTTGAAAAACTGTTTTTT. This encodes CASSLAWGTGVEKLFF.